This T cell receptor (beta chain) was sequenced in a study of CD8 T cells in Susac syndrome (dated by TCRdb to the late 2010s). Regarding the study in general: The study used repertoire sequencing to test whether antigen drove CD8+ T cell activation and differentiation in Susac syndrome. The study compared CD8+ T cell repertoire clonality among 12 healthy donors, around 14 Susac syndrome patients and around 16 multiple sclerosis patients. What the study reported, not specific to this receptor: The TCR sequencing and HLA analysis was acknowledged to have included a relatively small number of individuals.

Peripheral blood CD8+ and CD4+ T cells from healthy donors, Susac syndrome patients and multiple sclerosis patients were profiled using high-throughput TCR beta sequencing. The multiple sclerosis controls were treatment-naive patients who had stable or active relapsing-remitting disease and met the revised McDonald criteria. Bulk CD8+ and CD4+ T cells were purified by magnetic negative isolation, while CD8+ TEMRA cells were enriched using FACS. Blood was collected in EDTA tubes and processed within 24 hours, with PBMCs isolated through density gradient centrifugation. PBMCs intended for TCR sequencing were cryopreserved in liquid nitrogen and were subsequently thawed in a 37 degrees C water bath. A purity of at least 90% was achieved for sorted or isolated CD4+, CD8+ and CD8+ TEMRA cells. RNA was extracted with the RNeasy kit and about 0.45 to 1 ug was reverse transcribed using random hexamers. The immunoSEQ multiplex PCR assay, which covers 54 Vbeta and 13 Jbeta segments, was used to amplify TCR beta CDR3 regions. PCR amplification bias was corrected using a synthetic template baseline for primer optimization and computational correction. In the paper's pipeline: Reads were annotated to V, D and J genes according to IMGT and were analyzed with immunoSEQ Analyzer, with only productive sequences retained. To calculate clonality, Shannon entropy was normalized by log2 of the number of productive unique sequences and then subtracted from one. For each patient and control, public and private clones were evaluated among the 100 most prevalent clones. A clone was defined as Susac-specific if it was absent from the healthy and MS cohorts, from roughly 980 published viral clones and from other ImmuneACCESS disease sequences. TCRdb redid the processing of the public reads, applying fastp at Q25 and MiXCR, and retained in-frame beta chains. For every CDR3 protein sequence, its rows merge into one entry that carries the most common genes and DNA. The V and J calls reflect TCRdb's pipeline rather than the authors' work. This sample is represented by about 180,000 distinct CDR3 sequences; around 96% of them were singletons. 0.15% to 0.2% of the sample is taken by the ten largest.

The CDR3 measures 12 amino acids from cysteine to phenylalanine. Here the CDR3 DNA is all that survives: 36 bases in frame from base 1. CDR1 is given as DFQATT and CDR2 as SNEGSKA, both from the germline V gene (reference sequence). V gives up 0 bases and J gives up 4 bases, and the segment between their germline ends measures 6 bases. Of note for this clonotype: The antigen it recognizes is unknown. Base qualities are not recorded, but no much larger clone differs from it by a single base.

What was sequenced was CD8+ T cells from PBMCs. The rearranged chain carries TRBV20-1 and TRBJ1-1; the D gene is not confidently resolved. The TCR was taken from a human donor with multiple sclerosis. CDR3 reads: CSAREDFTEAFF. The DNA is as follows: TGCAGTGCTAGAGAGGACTTCACTGAAGCTTTCTTT.